This T cell receptor (beta chain) was observed in a study of identical twins. Study-wide findings and caveats: Models underestimated out-of-frame TCR alpha sharing in monozygotic twins.

A universal primer site was created by template switching, with the cDNA bearing unique molecular identifiers. TCRdb passed the 5' RACE reads through MiXCR, listing each CDR3 protein once. The repertoire holds 300,000 to 400,000 distinct CDR3 sequences, with around 9.7% as singletons. This clonotype has at least ten counts. Antigen: not known. Trimming took off 5 bases at V and 8 bases at J, with 10 bases between the two ends. Germline assignment: CDR1 DFQATT and CDR2 SNEGSKA (reference sequence). CDR3 length: 11 residues. The sequenced material came from naive T cells sorted from blood. The chain employs TRBV20-1 and TRBJ2-1; maybe TRBD1 (6 bases). This receptor was identified in a woman aged 50 to 65 in good health. In DNA, the CDR3 is TGCAGTGCTCAGGGGTTGGATGAGCAGTTCTTC. Protein sequence: CSAQGLDEQFF.